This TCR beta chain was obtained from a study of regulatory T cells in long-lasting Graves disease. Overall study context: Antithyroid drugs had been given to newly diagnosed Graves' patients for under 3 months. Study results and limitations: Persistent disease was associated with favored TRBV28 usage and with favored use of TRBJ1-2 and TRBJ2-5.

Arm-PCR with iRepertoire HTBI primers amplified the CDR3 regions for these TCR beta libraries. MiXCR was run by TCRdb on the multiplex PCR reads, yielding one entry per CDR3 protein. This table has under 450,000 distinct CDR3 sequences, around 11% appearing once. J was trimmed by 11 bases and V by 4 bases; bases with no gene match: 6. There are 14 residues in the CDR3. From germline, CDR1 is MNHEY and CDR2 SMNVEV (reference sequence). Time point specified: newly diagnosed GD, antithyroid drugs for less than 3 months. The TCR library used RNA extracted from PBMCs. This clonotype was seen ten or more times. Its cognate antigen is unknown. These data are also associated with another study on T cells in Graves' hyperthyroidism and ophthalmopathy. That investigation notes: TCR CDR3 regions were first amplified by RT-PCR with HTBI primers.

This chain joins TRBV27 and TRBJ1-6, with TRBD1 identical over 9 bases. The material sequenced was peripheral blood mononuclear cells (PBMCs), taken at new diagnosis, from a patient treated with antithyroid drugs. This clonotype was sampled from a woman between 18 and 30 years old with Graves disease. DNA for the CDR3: TGTGCCAGCAGTTGGGGACAGGGTCGGGCACCCCTCCACTTT. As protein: CASSWGQGRAPLHF.